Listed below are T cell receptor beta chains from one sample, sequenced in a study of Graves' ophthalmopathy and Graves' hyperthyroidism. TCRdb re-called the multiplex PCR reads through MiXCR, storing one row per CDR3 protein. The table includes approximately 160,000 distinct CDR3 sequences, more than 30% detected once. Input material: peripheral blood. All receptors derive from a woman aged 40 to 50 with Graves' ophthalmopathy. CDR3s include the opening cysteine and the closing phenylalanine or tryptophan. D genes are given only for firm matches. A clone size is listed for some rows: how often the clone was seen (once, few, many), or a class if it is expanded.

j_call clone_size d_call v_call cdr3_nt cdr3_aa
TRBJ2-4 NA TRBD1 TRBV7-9 TGTGCCAGCAGTTCATACAGGGGAGTGGACTTC CASSSYRGVDF
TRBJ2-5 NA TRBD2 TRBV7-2 TGTGCCAGCAGGGCGGGAGGAGGGGGAATCCAAGAGACCCAGTACTTC CASRAGGGGIQETQYF
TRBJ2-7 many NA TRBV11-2 TGTGCCAGCAGCCCCCTACAGGGCACCTACGAGCAGTACTTC CASSPLQGTYEQYF
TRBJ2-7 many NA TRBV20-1 TGCAGTGCGACAGCCGGGACGACTCAGGACGAGCAGTACTTC CSATAGTTQDEQYF
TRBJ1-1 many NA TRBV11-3 TGTGCCAGCAGCTTTTTGGGGAGCACTGAAGCTTTCTTT CASSFLGSTEAFF
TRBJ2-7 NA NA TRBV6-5 TGTGCCAGCAGTTACTCGATAGGAGAGGGGGGCTACGAGCAGTACTTC CASSYSIGEGGYEQYF
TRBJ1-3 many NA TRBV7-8 TGTGCCAGCAGCACAACAGGGATCTCTGGAAACACCATATATTTT CASSTTGISGNTIYF
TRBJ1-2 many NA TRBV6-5 TGTGCCAGCACCAGAGGGTATCTTGGGGGCGCGGACTATGGCTACACCTTC CASTRGYLGGADYGYTF
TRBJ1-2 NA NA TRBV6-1 TGTGCCAGCAGTGAAGCTGGGGGGGACCCCTATGGCTACACCTTC CASSEAGGDPYGYTF
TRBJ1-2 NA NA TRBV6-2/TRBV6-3 TGTGCCAGCAGGTTCAGCGAAACACTTGGCTACACCTTC CASRFSETLGYTF
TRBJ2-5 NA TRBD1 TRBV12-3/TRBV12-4 TGTGCCAGCAAGACAGGGGGCAGGGAGACCCAGTACTTC CASKTGGRETQYF
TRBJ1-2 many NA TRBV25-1 TGTGCCAGCCTGCCTTTCGACAGGTTTTATGGCTACACCTTC CASLPFDRFYGYTF
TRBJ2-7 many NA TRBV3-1 TGTGCCAGCAGCAAAGGATCGGGACAAGGTCGTGAGCAGTACTTC CASSKGSGQGREQYF
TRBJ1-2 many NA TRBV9 TGTGCCAGCAGCGTAGCTACGGGGCAGGGGAGCGGCTACACCTTC CASSVATGQGSGYTF
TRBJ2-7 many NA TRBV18 TGTGCCAGCTCACCATCAGGGGGGTCCTACGAGCAGTACTTC CASSPSGGSYEQYF
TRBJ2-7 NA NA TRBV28 TGTGCCAGCAGGGTTACAGGTTCCTCCTACGAGCAGTACTTC CASRVTGSSYEQYF
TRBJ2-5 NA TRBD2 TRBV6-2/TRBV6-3 TGTGCCAGCAGTTACGGGACTAGCGGGAGTGCGGGGGGCCAAGAGACCCAGTACTTC CASSYGTSGSAGGQETQYF
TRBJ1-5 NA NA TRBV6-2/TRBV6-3 TGTGCCAGCACTGCAGGCCGGGGCCAATATAGCAATCAGCCCCAGCATTTT CASTAGRGQYSNQPQHF
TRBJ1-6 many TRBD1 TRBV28 TGTGCCAGCCGACTGGGGGGACAGGGTAATTCACCCCTCCACTTT CASRLGGQGNSPLHF
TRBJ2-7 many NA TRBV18 TGTGCCAGCTCATTAGGTATTAGCGACCTTCCTGGGTACGAGCAGTACTTC CASSLGISDLPGYEQYF
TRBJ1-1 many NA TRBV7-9 TGTGCCAGCAGCTTAGAAGGGAAGAACACTGAAGCTTTCTTT CASSLEGKNTEAFF
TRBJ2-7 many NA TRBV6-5 TGTGCCAGCAGGAGGGAAGATTACGAGCAGTACTTC CASRREDYEQYF
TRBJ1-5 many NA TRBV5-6 TGTGCCAGCAGCTCAGGGCGGGCAGCCCAGCATTTT CASSSGRAAQHF
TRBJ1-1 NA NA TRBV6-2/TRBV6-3 TGTGCCAGCAGTTACTCCACAGGACCAGAAGCTTTCTTT CASSYSTGPEAFF
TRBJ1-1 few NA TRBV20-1 TGCAGTGCTAGTCGCGGGAGTGGCAGGACTGAAGCTTTCTTT CSASRGSGRTEAFF
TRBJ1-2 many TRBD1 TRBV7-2 TGTGCCAGCAGCTTGTTAGGGGGCAGCTATGGCTACACCTTC CASSLLGGSYGYTF
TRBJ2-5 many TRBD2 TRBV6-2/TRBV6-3 TGTGCCAGCAGTTACTACGGACTAGCGGGAGGGCCGGAAGAGACCCAGTACTTC CASSYYGLAGGPEETQYF
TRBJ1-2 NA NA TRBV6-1 TGTGCCAGCAGATCTATGGACAGTCGTTATGGCTACACCTTC CASRSMDSRYGYTF
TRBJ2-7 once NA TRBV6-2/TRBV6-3 TGTGCCAGCAGACTCCTACCGGGGCGGTACGAGCAGTACTTC CASRLLPGRYEQYF
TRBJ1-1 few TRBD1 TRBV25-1 TGTGCCAGCAGGGTGACAGGGACAAACACTGAAGCTTTCTTT CASRVTGTNTEAFF
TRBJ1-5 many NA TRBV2 TGTGCCAGCAGTGTTCCGGTTTATAGCAATCAGCCCCAGCATTTT CASSVPVYSNQPQHF
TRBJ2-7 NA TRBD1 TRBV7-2 TGTGCCAGCAGCTTGCTCGGACAGGGACGCGAGCAGTACTTC CASSLLGQGREQYF
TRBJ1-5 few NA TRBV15 TGTGCCACCAGCAGAGATAGTGGGAGCAATCAGCCCCAGCATTTT CATSRDSGSNQPQHF
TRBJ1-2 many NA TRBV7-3 TGTGCCAGCAGCTACGATCAGGGCTATGGCTACACCTTC CASSYDQGYGYTF
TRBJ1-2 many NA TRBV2 TGTGCCAGCAGCTTCTATACAGGGAAAAACTATGGCTACACCTTC CASSFYTGKNYGYTF
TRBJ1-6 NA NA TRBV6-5 TGTGCCAGCAGTTACTCGAAGGGGATTAGTAATTCACCCCTCCACTTT CASSYSKGISNSPLHF
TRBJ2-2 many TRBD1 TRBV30 TGTGCCTGGAGTGTTGGACGGACAGGGGGCAACACCGGGGAGCTGTTTTTT CAWSVGRTGGNTGELFF
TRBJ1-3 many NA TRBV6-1 TGTGCCAGCAGAGACAGATCTGGAACCACCATATATTTT CASRDRSGTTIYF
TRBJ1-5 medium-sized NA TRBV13 TGTGCCAGCAGCTCAGGGGATCAGCCCCAGCATTTT CASSSGDQPQHF
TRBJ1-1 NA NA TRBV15 TGTGCCACCAGCAGAGACGGGCAGGCCTTCACTGAAGCTTTCTTT CATSRDGQAFTEAFF
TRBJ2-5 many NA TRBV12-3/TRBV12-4 TGTGCCAGCAGTTTAGCAGGGCCCCAAGGGGAGACCCAGTACTTC CASSLAGPQGETQYF
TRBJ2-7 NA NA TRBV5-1 TGCGCCAGCAGCCCGAGGGGACTCACAGGCCACGAGCAGTACTTC CASSPRGLTGHEQYF
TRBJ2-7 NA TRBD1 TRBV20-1 TGCAGTGCTACGACAGGGGCCGTAGACGAGCAGTACTTC CSATTGAVDEQYF
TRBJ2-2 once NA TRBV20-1 TGCAGTGCTAGAGGACTCAGCGGCACCGGGGAGCTGTTTTTT CSARGLSGTGELFF
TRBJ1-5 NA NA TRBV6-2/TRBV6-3 TGTGCCAGCAGTTACGTCCGAGGCAATCAGCCCCAGCATTTT CASSYVRGNQPQHF
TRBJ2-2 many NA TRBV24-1 TGTGCCACCAGTGATTTCACCGGGGAGCTGTTTTTT CATSDFTGELFF
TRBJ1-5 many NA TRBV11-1 TGTGCCAGCAGCTTCCCTTTTTGGGTTAGCAATCAGCCCCAGCATTTT CASSFPFWVSNQPQHF
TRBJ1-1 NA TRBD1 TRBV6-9 TGTGCCAGCAGTTATTTTCGTGTCCAAGGACAGGAGTCAATGAACACTGAAGCTTTCTTT CASSYFRVQGQESMNTEAFF
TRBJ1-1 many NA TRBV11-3 TGTGCCAGCAGCTTCGGACTCTCTGGGGCTTTCTTT CASSFGLSGAFF
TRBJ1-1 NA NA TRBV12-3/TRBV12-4 TGTGCCAGCAGTTTGGCGTTTTACACTGAAGCTTTCTTT CASSLAFYTEAFF
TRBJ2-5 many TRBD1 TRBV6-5 TGTGCCAGCAGTCGACAGGGGGAAGAGACCCAGTACTTC CASSRQGEETQYF
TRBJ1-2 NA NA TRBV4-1 TGCGCCAGCAGCCAAGACATGGGTGGCTATGGCTACACCTTC CASSQDMGGYGYTF